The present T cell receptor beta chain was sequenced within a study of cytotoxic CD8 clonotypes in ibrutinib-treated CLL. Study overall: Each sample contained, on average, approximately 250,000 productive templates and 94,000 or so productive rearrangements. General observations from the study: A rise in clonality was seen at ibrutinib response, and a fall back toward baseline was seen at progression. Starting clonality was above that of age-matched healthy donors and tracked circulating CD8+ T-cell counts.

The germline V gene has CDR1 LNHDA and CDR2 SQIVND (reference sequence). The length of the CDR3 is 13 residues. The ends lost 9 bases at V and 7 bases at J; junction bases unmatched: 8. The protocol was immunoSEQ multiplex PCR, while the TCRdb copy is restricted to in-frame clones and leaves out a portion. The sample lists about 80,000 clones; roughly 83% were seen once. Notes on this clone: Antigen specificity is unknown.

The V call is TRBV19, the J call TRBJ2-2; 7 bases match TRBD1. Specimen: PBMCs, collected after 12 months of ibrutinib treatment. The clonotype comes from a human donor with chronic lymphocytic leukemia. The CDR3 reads CASTHRGVGELFF. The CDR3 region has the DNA TGTGCCAGCACCCACAGGGGCGTCGGGGAGCTGTTTTTT.